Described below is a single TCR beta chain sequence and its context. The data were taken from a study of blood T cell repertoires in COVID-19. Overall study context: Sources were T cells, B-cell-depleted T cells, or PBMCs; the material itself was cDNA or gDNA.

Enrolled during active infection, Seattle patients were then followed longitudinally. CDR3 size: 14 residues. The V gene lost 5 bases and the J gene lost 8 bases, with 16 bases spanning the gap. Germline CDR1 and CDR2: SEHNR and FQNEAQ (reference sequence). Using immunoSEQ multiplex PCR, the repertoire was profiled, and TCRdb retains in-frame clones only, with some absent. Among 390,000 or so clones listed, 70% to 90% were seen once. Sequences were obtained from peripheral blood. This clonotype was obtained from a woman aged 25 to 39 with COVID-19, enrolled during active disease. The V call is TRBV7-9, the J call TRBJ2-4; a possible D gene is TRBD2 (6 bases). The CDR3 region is CASSPYSGEDIQYF. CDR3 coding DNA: TGTGCCAGCAGCCCCTATTCGGGGGAAGACATTCAGTACTTC.